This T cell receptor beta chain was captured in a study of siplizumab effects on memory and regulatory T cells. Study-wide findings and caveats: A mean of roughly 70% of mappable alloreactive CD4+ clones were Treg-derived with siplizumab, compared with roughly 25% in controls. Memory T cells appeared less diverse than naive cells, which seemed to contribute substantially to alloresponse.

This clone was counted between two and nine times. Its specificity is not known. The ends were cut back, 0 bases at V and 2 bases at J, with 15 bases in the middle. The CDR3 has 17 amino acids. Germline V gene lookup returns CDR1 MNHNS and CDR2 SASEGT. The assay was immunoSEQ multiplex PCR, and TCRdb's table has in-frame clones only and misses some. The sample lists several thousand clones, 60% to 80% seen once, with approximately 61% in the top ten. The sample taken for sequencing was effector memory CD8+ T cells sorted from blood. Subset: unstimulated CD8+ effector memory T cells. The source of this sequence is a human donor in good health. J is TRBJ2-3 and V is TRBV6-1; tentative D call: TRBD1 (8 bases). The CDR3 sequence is CASSEASGTGFTDTQYF. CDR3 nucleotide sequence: TGTGCCAGCAGTGAAGCGAGCGGGACAGGATTCACAGATACGCAGTATTTT.